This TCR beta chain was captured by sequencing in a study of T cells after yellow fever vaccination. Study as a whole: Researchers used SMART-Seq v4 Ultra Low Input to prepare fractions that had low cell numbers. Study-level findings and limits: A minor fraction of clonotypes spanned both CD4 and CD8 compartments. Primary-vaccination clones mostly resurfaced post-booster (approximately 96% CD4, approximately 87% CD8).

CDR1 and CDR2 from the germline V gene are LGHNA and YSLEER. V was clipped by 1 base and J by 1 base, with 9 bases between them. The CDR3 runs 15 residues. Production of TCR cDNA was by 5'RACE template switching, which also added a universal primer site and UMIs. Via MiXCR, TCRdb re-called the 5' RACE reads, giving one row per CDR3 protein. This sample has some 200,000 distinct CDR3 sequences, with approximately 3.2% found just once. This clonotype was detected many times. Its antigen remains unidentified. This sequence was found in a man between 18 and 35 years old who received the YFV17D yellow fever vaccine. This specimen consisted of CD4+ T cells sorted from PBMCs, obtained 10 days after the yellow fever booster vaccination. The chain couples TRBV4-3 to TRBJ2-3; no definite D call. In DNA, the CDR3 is TGCGCCAGCAGCCAAGGCGCCCAGGGCACAGATACGCAGTATTTT. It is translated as CASSQGAQGTDTQYF.